This is a list of T cell receptor beta chains from one sample in a study of cytomegalovirus exposure and HLA in healthy donors. Here immunoSEQ multiplex PCR was the method, and the copy in TCRdb shows in-frame clones only, minus some. Counted here are 150,000 to 200,000 clones, about 80% occurring once; the ten biggest clones make up 1.5% to 2%. Sequenced: PBMCs. The source is a young man in good health and CMV-seronegative. CDR3s leave out the opening cysteine and the closing phenylalanine or tryptophan. Fields, in order: CDR3 protein, J gene, V gene, D gene. A D gene is named only where the DNA matches it firmly.

CDR3: ASSLRGRAGSGELF
J: TRBJ2-2
V: TRBV5-1
D: NA

CDR3: ASSSTSNEQY
J: TRBJ2-7
V: TRBV28
D: TRBD2

CDR3: ASSMGLASSYNEQF
J: TRBJ2-1
V: TRBV9
D: TRBD2

CDR3: ASTRDRNTEAF
J: TRBJ1-1
V: TRBV6-1
D: TRBD1

CDR3: ASGQGYAYEQY
J: TRBJ2-7
V: TRBV19
D: NA

CDR3: ASSLGLGMGGQETQY
J: TRBJ2-5
V: TRBV27
D: TRBD2

CDR3: ASSESGTSGGSDTQY
J: TRBJ2-3
V: TRBV28
D: TRBD2

CDR3: SAQETGAIGELF
J: TRBJ2-2
V: TRBV29-1
D: TRBD1

CDR3: ASSSRLEADTQY
J: TRBJ2-3
V: TRBV9
D: NA

CDR3: ASSQVMRGTRGTEAF
J: TRBJ1-1
V: TRBV14
D: NA

CDR3: ASSLQRNTEAF
J: TRBJ1-1
V: TRBV27
D: NA

CDR3: ASRGTSGRGAYEQY
J: TRBJ2-7
V: TRBV2
D: TRBD2

CDR3: ASSLVTAYEQY
J: TRBJ2-7
V: TRBV7-9
D: NA

CDR3: ASSYSTVARKNEQF
J: TRBJ2-1
V: TRBV6-5
D: NA

CDR3: ASGLGGTGATGELF
J: TRBJ2-2
V: TRBV12-5
D: NA

CDR3: ASSQTREGVSTDTQY
J: TRBJ2-3
V: TRBV13
D: NA

CDR3: ASSPGQSIKLF
J: TRBJ1-4
V: TRBV28
D: NA

CDR3: ASSLGQGAYEQY
J: TRBJ2-7
V: TRBV27
D: TRBD1

CDR3: ASSYDSGSYEQY
J: TRBJ2-7
V: TRBV7-7
D: TRBD2

CDR3: ASSLLAGVYEQY
J: TRBJ2-7
V: TRBV5-6
D: NA